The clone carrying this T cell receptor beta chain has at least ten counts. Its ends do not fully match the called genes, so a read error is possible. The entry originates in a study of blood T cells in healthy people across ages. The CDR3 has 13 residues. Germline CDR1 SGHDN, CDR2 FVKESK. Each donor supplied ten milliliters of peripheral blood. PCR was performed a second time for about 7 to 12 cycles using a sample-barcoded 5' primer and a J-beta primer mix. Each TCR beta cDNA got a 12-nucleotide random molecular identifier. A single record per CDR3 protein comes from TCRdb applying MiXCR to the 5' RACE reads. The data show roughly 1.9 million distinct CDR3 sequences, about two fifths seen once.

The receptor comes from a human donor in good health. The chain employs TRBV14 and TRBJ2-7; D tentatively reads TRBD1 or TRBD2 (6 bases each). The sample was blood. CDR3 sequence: CASSQDLGGEQYF. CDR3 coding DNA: TGCGCCAGCAGCCAAGATTTAGGGGGGGAGCAGTACTTC. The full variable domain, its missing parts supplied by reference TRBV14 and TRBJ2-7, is EAGVTQFPSHSVIEKGQTVTLRCDPISGHDNLYWYRRVMGKEIKFLLHFVKESKQDESGMPNNRFLAERTGGTYSTLKVQPAELEDSGVYFCASSQDLGGEQYFGPGTRLTVT.